Below are 18 T cell receptor beta chains sequenced from a single sample in a study of cytomegalovirus exposure and HLA in healthy donors. The PCR was carried out with 60 Vbeta primers and 13 Jbeta primers. Generated by immunoSEQ multiplex PCR, the TCRdb table keeps only in-frame clones and is missing some. The sample yields over 150,000 clones, roughly four fifths seen once. The sample taken for sequencing was PBMCs. Source of these receptors: a man in his fifties or sixties in good health and CMV-seropositive.

The rearrangement joins TRBV29-1 to TRBJ2-5; 10 bases are a match to TRBD1. Germline V gives CDR1 SQVTM, CDR2 ANQGSEA. The CDR3 contains 14 residues. V shed 6 bases and J 5 bases; nucleotides not matched to a gene: 9. Here the CDR3 reads CSVRPGQGRETQYF. The CDR3 DNA reads TGCAGCGTCCGGCCGGGACAGGGGAGGGAGACCCAGTACTTC. The complete variable domain, with remaining parts taken from reference TRBV29-1 and TRBJ2-5, reads SAVISQKPSRDICQRGTSLTIQCQVDSQVTMMFWYRQQPGQSLTLIATANQGSEATYESGFVIDKFPISRPNLTFSTLTVSNMSPEDSSIYLCSVRPGQGRETQYFGPGTRLLVL.

The chain couples TRBV14 to TRBJ2-7; TRBD2 aligns across 7 bases. The length of the CDR3 is 13 residues. Germline loops: CDR1 SGHDN, CDR2 FVKESK. V gave up 4 bases and J gave up 3 bases; unmatched junction bases: 3. This CDR3 is CASSLTSYYEQYF. The CDR3 bases are TGTGCCAGCAGCCTGACTAGCTACTACGAGCAGTACTTC.

This clone was recorded once. The chain uses TRBV11-2 and TRBJ2-7; 10 positions agree with TRBD2. This CDR3 spans 16 amino acids. The V and J ends lost 1 base and 5 bases, in that order; junction bases with no gene match: 8. Germline V gene data show CDR1 as SGHAT and CDR2 as FQNNGV. The CDR3 DNA reads TGTGCCAGCAGCTTAGCGGACCTAGCGGGAGAGGACGAGCAGTACTTC. It specifies CASSLADLAGEDEQYF.

The chain couples TRBV29-1 to TRBJ2-7; 9 positions match TRBD1. Germline values: CDR1 SQVTM, CDR2 ANQGSEA. The trim removed 1 base at V and 1 base at J, leaving 2 bases unmatched. The CDR3 runs 14 residues. CDR3 amino acids: CSVEAGTGSYEQYF. As DNA, the CDR3 is TGCAGCGTTGAAGCCGGGACAGGGTCCTACGAGCAGTACTTC.

The gene calls are TRBV29-1 and TRBJ1-2; TRBD1 aligns across 12 bases. The germline V gene encodes CDR1 SQVTM and CDR2 ANQGSEA. Germline trimming cut 6 bases from V and 8 bases from J; bases unmatched to any gene: 10. The CDR3 loop spans 14 amino acids. The chain's CDR3 is CSVPLGQGAGGYTF. CDR3 bases: TGCAGCGTCCCCCTGGGACAGGGGGCAGGGGGCTACACCTTC.

V and J are TRBV30 and TRBJ1-2; a possible D gene is TRBD1 (5 bases). The CDR3 contains 13 residues. Per the germline V gene, CDR1 is GTSNPN and CDR2 is SVGIG (reference sequence). Trimming stripped 0 bases from V and 5 bases from J, with 10 bases between. The chain's CDR3 is CAWSVRQGYGYTF. The CDR3 coding sequence is TGTGCCTGGAGTGTGCGTCAGGGTTATGGCTACACCTTC.

The J gene is TRBJ2-1, the V gene TRBV5-1, with 7 bases lining up with TRBD2. V lost 5 bases to trimming and J lost 3 bases; unmatched junction nucleotides: 8. The CDR3 extends over 15 amino acids. CDR1 SGHRS and CDR2 YFSETQ come from the germline V gene. The CDR3 nucleotides read TGCGCCAGCAGGCCGGGGGAGGGCAACTACAATGAGCAGTTCTTC. Residues: CASRPGEGNYNEQFF.

The chain has TRBV28 and TRBJ1-4; 8 nucleotides agree with TRBD1. The CDR3 length is 14 residues. Germline V CDR1 and CDR2: MDHEN, SYDVKM. The trim removed 7 bases at V and 8 bases at J, leaving 9 bases unmatched. In DNA, the CDR3 is TGTGCCAGCACCCAAGGACAGGGCGTGGAAAAACTGTTTTTT. It is translated as CASTQGQGVEKLFF. Full variable domain (rest looked up from reference TRBV28 and TRBJ1-4): DVKVTQSSRYLVKRTGEKVFLECVQDMDHENMFWYRQDPGLGLRLIYFSYDVKMKEKGDIPEGYSVSREKKERFSLILESASTNQTSMYLCASTQGQGVEKLFFGSGTQLSVL.

This clone was seen a few times. The V gene is TRBV2, the J gene TRBJ2-1; D remains unclear. Germline CDR1 and CDR2: SNHLY and FYNNEI. The CDR3 is 14 residues long. The V and J ends lost 7 bases and 0 bases respectively, with 10 bases between them. CDR3 region: CASTLSSSYNEQFF. For the CDR3, the DNA is TGTGCCAGCACCCTCTCGAGCTCCTACAATGAGCAGTTCTTC.

The rearrangement links TRBV7-2 to TRBJ1-2; TRBD1 agrees at 9 bases. CDR3 size: 15 residues. The V segment lost 1 base and the J segment 2 bases; nucleotides outside the gene matches: 2. Looked up from germline, CDR1 is SGHTA and CDR2 is FQGNSA. The CDR3 loop reads CASSLGTGVNYGYTF. In nucleotides, the CDR3 is TGTGCCAGCAGCTTAGGGACAGGGGTAAACTATGGCTACACCTTC.

This chain connects TRBV5-8 to TRBJ2-1, with D possibly TRBD2 on 5 matching bases. Germline CDR1 and CDR2: SGHTS and YDEGEE. The CDR3 runs 12 residues. The germline V and J ends were trimmed by 4 bases and 12 bases, with 14 bases remaining between them. For the CDR3, the DNA is TGTGCCAGCAGCCCTGACTATTTAGGGCAGTTCTTC. This sequence encodes CASSPDYLGQFF. Full variable domain (outside the CDR3, taken from reference TRBV5-8 and TRBJ2-1): EAGVTQSPTHLIKTRGQQATLRCSPISGHTSVYWYQQALGLGLQFLLWYDEGEERNRGNFPPRFSGRQFPNYSSELNVNALELEDSALYLCASSPDYLGQFFGPGTRLTVL.

The rearrangement joins TRBV6-5 to TRBJ2-1, with 9 bases matching TRBD2. This CDR3 has 16 amino acids. Germline-derived CDR1 and CDR2 are MNHEY and SVGAGI. V lost 2 bases and J lost 7; bases outside the gene matches: 9. CDR3 in amino acids: CASSYLVSGRKNEQFF. The CDR3 nucleotides read TGTGCCAGCAGTTACCTCGTTAGCGGGAGAAAGAATGAGCAGTTCTTC.

This clone was picked up a small number of times. The V call is TRBV7-9, the J call TRBJ1-1; 7 positions agree with TRBD1. Germline CDR1 is SEHNR and CDR2 is FQNEAQ (reference sequence). Unmatched junction bases numbered 12, after V lost 4 bases and J lost 4 bases. The CDR3 runs 16 residues. CDR3 nucleotide sequence: TGTGCCAGCAGCTCTACCCAGACAGGGTGGAGCACTGAAGCTTTCTTT. The encoded protein is CASSSTQTGWSTEAFF.

The chain combines TRBV5-1 with TRBJ2-7; 8 bases are shared with TRBD1. The CDR3 consists of 15 residues. V lost 0 bases to trimming and J lost 5 bases; unmatched junction nucleotides: 7. Germline CDR1 and CDR2: SGHRS and YFSETQ. The CDR3 loop reads CASSLEDRARDEQYF. For the CDR3, the DNA is TGCGCCAGCAGCTTGGAGGACAGGGCCAGGGACGAGCAGTACTTC.

This chain links TRBV19 with TRBJ2-7; the match to TRBD1 covers 9 bases. J gave up 0 bases and V 9 bases, and 21 bases lay outside the gene matches. CDR3 size: 19 residues. Germline V gene sequence: CDR1 LNHDA, CDR2 SQIVND (reference sequence). The CDR3 DNA sequence: TGTGCCAGCCAGCGAACCGGGACAGGGAATATAGCGAGCTCCTACGAGCAGTACTTC. Translating it yields CASQRTGTGNIASSYEQYF. The full variable domain, its missing parts supplied by reference TRBV19 and TRBJ2-7, is DGGITQSPKYLFRKEGQNVTLSCEQNLNHDAMYWYRQDPGQGLRLIYYSQIVNDFQKGDIAEGYSVSREKKESFPLTVTSAQKNPTAFYLCASQRTGTGNIASSYEQYFGPGTRLTVT.

The genes are TRBV28 and TRBJ2-7, with TRBD2 identical over 10 bases. This CDR3 is 14 amino acids long. Looked up from germline, CDR1 is MDHEN and CDR2 is SYDVKM. V lost 6 bases and J lost 4; bases outside the gene matches: 6. CDR3 amino acids: CASRDRTSGYEQYF. As DNA, the CDR3 is TGTGCCAGCAGGGATAGGACTAGCGGATACGAGCAGTACTTC.

V is TRBV30 and J is TRBJ2-1; 9 bases match TRBD2. The germline CDR1 and CDR2 sequences are GTSNPN and SVGIG (reference sequence). The CDR3 is 17 residues long. The junction had 8 bases not matched to a gene; V was cut back by 0 bases and J by 2 bases. The chain's CDR3 is CAWSVHRRGGPYNEQFF. CDR3 in DNA: TGTGCCTGGAGTGTACATCGGCGGGGGGGGCCCTACAATGAGCAGTTCTTC.

This chain links TRBV6-5 with TRBJ1-2, with D tentatively TRBD1 (6 bases). The V gene's germline CDR1 is MNHEY and CDR2 SVGAGI. CDR3 length: 13 residues. Trimming removed 6 bases at V and 2 bases at J, with 10 bases between. This CDR3 reads CASRGTGNYGYTF. DNA for the CDR3: TGTGCCAGCAGGGGTACAGGGAACTATGGCTACACCTTC.